This entry lists 29 T cell receptor beta chains sequenced from one sample in a study of cytomegalovirus exposure and HLA in healthy donors. With 60 Vbeta and 13 Jbeta primers, the PCR was carried out. The protocol was immunoSEQ multiplex PCR, while the TCRdb copy is restricted to in-frame clones and leaves out a portion. The sample has about 47,000 clones, under 75% seen once. The source material was PBMCs. Source of these receptors: a man aged 25 to 45 in good health and CMV-seronegative.

This chain uses TRBV30 with TRBJ1-2; 10 bases match TRBD1. Trimming cost V 4 bases and J 8 bases; bases outside gene matches: 7. CDR3 length: 13 amino acids. Germline CDR1 is GTSNPN and CDR2 is SVGIG (reference sequence). As DNA, the CDR3 is TGTGCCTGGACCGGGACAGGGGATGAAGGCTACACCTTC. Translating gives CAWTGTGDEGYTF.

Only a few counts were recorded for this clone. The V call is TRBV5-1, the J call TRBJ2-5, with 15 bases fitting TRBD2. The germline V gene encodes CDR1 SGHRS and CDR2 YFSETQ. J gave up 6 bases and V 4 bases, and 7 bases lay outside the gene matches. The CDR3 runs 16 residues. This CDR3 is CASSPGLAGGRQTQYF. The CDR3 DNA reads TGCGCCAGCAGCCCAGGACTAGCGGGAGGGCGGCAGACCCAGTACTTC.

The chain has TRBV6-1 and TRBJ2-7; D perhaps matches TRBD1 (5 bases). This CDR3 is 14 amino acids long. Trimming pared 8 bases from V and 2 bases from J, leaving 16 bases between. The V gene's germline CDR1 is MNHNS and CDR2 SASEGT. The CDR3 reads CASGAGPPTYEQYF. The DNA for the CDR3 is TGTGCCAGCGGGGCAGGGCCTCCTACCTACGAGCAGTACTTC.

In nucleotides, the CDR3 is TGTGCCAGCAGCTTCAAGGGGAGCACAGATACGCAGTATTTT. Amino acids: CASSFKGSTDTQYF. This rearrangement joins TRBV5-4 to TRBJ2-3; D possibly corresponds to TRBD1 (5 bases). Germline values: CDR1 SGHNT, CDR2 YYREEE (reference sequence). The CDR3 extends over 14 amino acids. V was pared by 2 bases and J by 0 bases, with 7 bases between.

The chain has TRBV4-1 and TRBJ1-4; possible D gene TRBD1, 5 bases. CDR3 length equals 15 residues. Trimming stripped 6 bases from V and 7 bases from J, with 18 bases between. Germline CDR1 is MGHRA and CDR2 is YSYEKL. CDR3 in amino acids: CASRPTVPFSEKLFF. The CDR3 nucleotides read TGCGCCAGCAGACCGACAGTTCCCTTTAGTGAAAAACTGTTTTTT.

V gene TRBV30 combines with J gene TRBJ1-5, with 9 positions matching TRBD1. Looked up from germline, CDR1 is GTSNPN and CDR2 is SVGIG (reference sequence). The V gene end was trimmed by 3 bases and the J gene end by 2 bases; junction bases not matched to a gene: 2. The CDR3 has 14 residues. CDR3 protein: CAWSRQGGNQPQHF. As DNA, the CDR3 is TGTGCCTGGAGCCGACAGGGGGGCAATCAGCCCCAGCATTTT. The variable domain in full, completed from reference TRBV30 and TRBJ1-5, reads SQTIHQWPATLVQPVGSPLSLECTVEGTSNPNLYWYRQAAGRGLQLLFYSVGIGQISSEVPQNLSASRPQDRQFILSSKKLLLSDSGFYLCAWSRQGGNQPQHFGDGTRLSIL.

Comments on this clone: Compared with germline, one end of the junction differs, possibly owing to a read error. The V call is TRBV2, the J call TRBJ2-1; D might be TRBD2 (5 bases). Germline V gene lookup returns CDR1 SNHLY and CDR2 FYNNEI. The CDR3 is made up of 14 amino acids. The CDR3 DNA follows: TGTGCCAGCACTGAATCTACTACTAGCAATGAGCAGTTCTTC. Residues: CASTESTTSNEQFF.

The V and J genes are TRBV19 and TRBJ2-3; maybe TRBD2 (6 bases). The CDR3 extends over 17 amino acids. Germline V lookup: CDR1 LNHDA, CDR2 SQIVND (reference sequence). Trimming left V 1 base short and J 2 bases short, with 16 bases between. The CDR3 region is CASSIGGVMGTTDTQYF. As DNA, the CDR3 is TGTGCCAGTAGTATAGGGGGGGTAATGGGGACCACAGATACGCAGTATTTT.

This clone was seen only a few times. The chain has TRBV7-9 and TRBJ2-1; the match to TRBD2 covers 8 bases. Looked up from germline, CDR1 is SEHNR and CDR2 is FQNEAQ (reference sequence). CDR3 length: 16 residues. The V segment lost 6 bases and the J segment 0 bases; nucleotides outside the gene matches: 7. Here the CDR3 reads CASSNPGGSSYNEQFF. CDR3 in DNA: TGTGCCAGCAGTAATCCGGGAGGGAGCTCCTACAATGAGCAGTTCTTC.

This sequence joins TRBV19 and TRBJ1-1, with D perhaps TRBD1 (5 bases). Germline V lookup: CDR1 LNHDA, CDR2 SQIVND (reference sequence). V was shortened by 0 bases and J by 4 bases, with 12 bases between the two germline ends. This CDR3 region has 15 residues. CDR3 in DNA: TGTGCCAGTAGTATAGAAGCCAGGGAATCCACTGAAGCTTTCTTT. This sequence encodes CASSIEARESTEAFF.

The chain is built from TRBV5-6 and TRBJ2-1, with D possibly TRBD2 on 5 matching bases. The CDR3 length is 16 residues. V lost 3 bases, J lost 3 bases, and 16 bases lay in between. Germline V gene sequence: CDR1 SGHDT, CDR2 YYEEEE. The CDR3: CASSSRTRWNYNEQFF. The CDR3 DNA reads as TGTGCCAGCAGCTCGCGGACTCGCTGGAACTACAATGAGCAGTTCTTC. The whole variable domain, remainder taken from reference TRBV5-6 and TRBJ2-1, is DAGVTQSPTHLIKTRGQQVTLRCSPKSGHDTVSWYQQALGQGPQFIFQYYEEEERQRGNFPDRFSGHQFPNYSSELNVNALLLGDSALYLCASSSRTRWNYNEQFFGPGTRLTVL.

The chain couples TRBV7-2 to TRBJ1-2, with D perhaps TRBD1 (5 bases). CDR1 and CDR2 (germline): SGHTA, FQGNSA. Trimming took 5 bases from V and 6 from J, leaving 22 bases between them. This CDR3 has 16 residues. This CDR3 is CASSVDPSTVGDGYTF. DNA of the CDR3: TGTGCCAGCAGCGTCGATCCCTCAACCGTAGGGGATGGCTACACCTTC.

The chain has TRBV10-1 and TRBJ2-7; D gene ambiguous. The germline CDR1 and CDR2 sequences are WNHNN and SYGVQD (reference sequence). Trimming pared 2 bases from V and 2 bases from J, leaving 13 bases between. This CDR3 comprises 15 residues. The CDR3 sequence: CASSEGSRPPYEQYF. CDR3 nucleotides: TGCGCCAGCAGTGAGGGGTCCAGGCCTCCCTACGAGCAGTACTTC.

The genes are TRBV6-8 and TRBJ2-1, with 7 bases aligning to TRBD2. The CDR3 is 17 residues long. V lost 5 bases to trimming and J lost 0 bases; unmatched junction nucleotides: 10. Germline V lookup: CDR1 MNHGY, CDR2 SAAAGT. Here the CDR3 reads CASSVESGASSYNEQFF. The CDR3 DNA sequence: TGTGCCAGCAGTGTTGAAAGCGGGGCTAGCTCCTACAATGAGCAGTTCTTC.

This chain uses TRBV2 with TRBJ2-7, with 9 nucleotides matching TRBD1. Germline trimming cut 5 bases from V and 5 bases from J; bases unmatched to any gene: 7. This CDR3 has 14 amino acids. Germline values: CDR1 SNHLY, CDR2 FYNNEI. The CDR3 sequence: CASSSGTGFNEQYF. Written as DNA, the CDR3 is TGTGCCAGCAGTAGCGGGACAGGGTTTAACGAGCAGTACTTC.

V and J are TRBV19 and TRBJ2-1, with TRBD1 matching 8 bases. CDR1 and CDR2 (germline): LNHDA, SQIVND (reference sequence). The junction had 6 bases not matched to a gene; V was cut back by 4 bases and J by 4 bases. The CDR3 runs 15 residues. In DNA form, the CDR3 reads TGTGCCAGTAGTAAGGACAGGGCGGGGTACAATGAGCAGTTCTTC. Protein sequence: CASSKDRAGYNEQFF.

The chain joins TRBV5-1 to TRBJ2-3; D not resolved. Germline V gives CDR1 SGHRS, CDR2 YFSETQ. The CDR3 runs 14 residues. The V and J ends lost 4 bases and 6 bases respectively, with 15 bases between them. CDR3 protein: CASSQIPSGDTQYF. CDR3 in DNA: TGCGCCAGCAGCCAAATCCCTAGTGGGGATACGCAGTATTTT.

This rearrangement joins TRBV19 to TRBJ1-2; the D is unclear. The CDR3 length is 13 residues. With 8 bases removed from V and 8 bases from J, the gap between germline ends came to 18 bases. The germline gives CDR1 LNHDA, CDR2 SQIVND (reference sequence). CDR3 bases: TGTGCCAGTCATTTGGTGGGGAGTGGAGGCTACACCTTC. Translating gives CASHLVGSGGYTF.

The DNA of the CDR3 is TGTGCCAGCAGCCCACCACTAGCGGGAGTCTACGAGCAGTACTTC. This gives the protein CASSPPLAGVYEQYF. The chain recombines TRBV7-9 with TRBJ2-7, with 11 nucleotides matching TRBD2. Germline V gene lookup returns CDR1 SEHNR and CDR2 FQNEAQ (reference sequence). The V and J ends lost 5 bases and 3 bases, in that order; junction bases with no gene match: 6. This CDR3 has 15 amino acids.

This clone was observed a few times. The chain uses TRBV13 and TRBJ2-7; TRBD2 agrees at 14 bases. Germline V gene lookup returns CDR1 PRHDT and CDR2 FYEKMQ (reference sequence). V lost 5 bases to trimming and J lost 0 bases; unmatched junction nucleotides: 9. The CDR3 length is 18 residues. Here the CDR3 DNA reads TGTGCCAGCAGCCCCCGACTAGCGGGAGGGATAAGCTCCTACGAGCAGTACTTC. Its translation is CASSPRLAGGISSYEQYF. The whole variable domain, filled in from reference TRBV13 and TRBJ2-7, reads AAGVIQSPRHLIKEKRETATLKCYPIPRHDTVYWYQQGPGQDPQFLISFYEKMQSDKGSIPDRFSAQQFSDYHSELNMSSLELGDSALYFCASSPRLAGGISSYEQYFGPGTRLTVT.

The chain is built from TRBV7-9 and TRBJ2-2, with a weak D call TRBD1 (5 bases). Germline CDR1 SEHNR, CDR2 FQNEAQ (reference sequence). This CDR3 has 15 residues. With 3 bases removed from V and 2 bases from J, the gap between germline ends came to 10 bases. CDR3 coding DNA: TGTGCCAGCAGCTTTTGGCAGGGAAACACCGGGGAGCTGTTTTTT. This sequence encodes CASSFWQGNTGELFF.

The chain is built from TRBV5-4 and TRBJ2-5; 7 bases map to TRBD1. V lost 4 bases, J lost 5 bases, and 5 bases stayed unmatched. Germline assignment: CDR1 SGHNT and CDR2 YYREEE (reference sequence). The length of the CDR3 is 13 residues. In DNA, the CDR3 is TGTGCCAGCAGCGGAAGGGACAGTGAGACCCAGTACTTC. Its protein product is CASSGRDSETQYF.

The chain uses TRBV27 and TRBJ1-2; the D is unclear. The V and J ends lost 1 base and 4 bases respectively, with 7 bases between them. This CDR3 has 13 amino acids. In germline, CDR1 is MNHEY, CDR2 SMNVEV (reference sequence). CDR3 residues: CASSLLGAYGYTF. The CDR3 DNA follows: TGTGCCAGCAGTTTATTGGGAGCCTATGGCTACACCTTC.

The chain is built from TRBV19 and TRBJ1-1; 7 bases line up with TRBD1. CDR3 length: 16 amino acids. The germline CDR1 and CDR2 sequences are LNHDA and SQIVND (reference sequence). With V trimmed by 8 bases and J by 0 bases, 12 bases remained unmatched. The CDR3 sequence is CASLPLGTAMNTEAFF. CDR3 in DNA: TGTGCCAGTCTCCCCTTGGGGACAGCAATGAACACTGAAGCTTTCTTT.

This rearrangement joins TRBV11-2 to TRBJ2-7, with 9 bases lining up with TRBD1. The CDR3 totals 18 residues. V lost 5 bases and J lost 0; bases outside the gene matches: 14. CDR1 is SGHAT, CDR2 FQNNGV, per germline. CDR3 nucleotides: TGTGCCAGCAGCCAACAACCCGGGACAGGGCTTAGCTCCTACGAGCAGTACTTC. Its translation is CASSQQPGTGLSSYEQYF.

The chain employs TRBV5-1 and TRBJ1-1; TRBD1 matches 7 bases. The CDR3 is made up of 17 amino acids. The ends lost 2 bases at V and 3 bases at J; junction bases unmatched: 13. CDR1 SGHRS and CDR2 YFSETQ come from the germline V gene. CDR3 DNA sequence: TGCGCCAGCAGCTTCAAGGTCAGGCACGGGACAGACACTGAAGCTTTCTTT. It is translated as CASSFKVRHGTDTEAFF.

The V and J genes are TRBV6-4 and TRBJ1-2, with 9 bases identical to TRBD1. With 5 bases clipped from V and 7 bases from J, the junction kept 5 bases outside the gene matches. CDR1 and CDR2 (germline): MRHNA, SNTAGT. CDR3 length: 13 residues. The chain's CDR3 is CASSLTGGSGYTF. The CDR3 DNA reads as TGTGCCAGCAGTCTTACAGGGGGCTCTGGCTACACCTTC.

The chain recombines TRBV30 with TRBJ2-7; 7 positions agree with TRBD1. The CDR3 length is 14 residues. The V and J ends lost 4 bases and 0 bases, in that order; junction bases with no gene match: 6. Germline assignment: CDR1 GTSNPN and CDR2 SVGIG (reference sequence). CDR3 in DNA: TGTGCCTGGACCCCGGGACAGTTCTCCTACGAGCAGTACTTC. This translates into CAWTPGQFSYEQYF.

There are a few counts of this clone. This rearrangement joins TRBV5-5 to TRBJ2-7; possibly TRBD2 for D (5 bases). Trimming took 4 bases from V and 1 from J, leaving 9 bases between them. CDR1 SGHKS and CDR2 YYEKEE come from the germline V gene (reference sequence). The CDR3 contains 13 residues. The CDR3 protein is CASSLDFSYEQYF. DNA for the CDR3: TGTGCCAGCAGCCTGGACTTTTCCTACGAGCAGTACTTC.